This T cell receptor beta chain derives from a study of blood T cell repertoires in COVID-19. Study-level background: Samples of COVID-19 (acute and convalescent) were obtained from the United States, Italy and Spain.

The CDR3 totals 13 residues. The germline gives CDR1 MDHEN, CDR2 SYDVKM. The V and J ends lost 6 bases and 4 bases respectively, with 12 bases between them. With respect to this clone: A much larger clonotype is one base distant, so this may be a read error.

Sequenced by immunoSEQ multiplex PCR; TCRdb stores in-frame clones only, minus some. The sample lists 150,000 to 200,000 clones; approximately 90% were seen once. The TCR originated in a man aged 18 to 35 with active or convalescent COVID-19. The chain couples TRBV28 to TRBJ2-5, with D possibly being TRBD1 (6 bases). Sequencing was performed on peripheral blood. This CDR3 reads CASSQGPGETQYF. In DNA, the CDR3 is TGTGCCAGCAGCCAGGGGCCAGGAGAGACCCAGTACTTC.